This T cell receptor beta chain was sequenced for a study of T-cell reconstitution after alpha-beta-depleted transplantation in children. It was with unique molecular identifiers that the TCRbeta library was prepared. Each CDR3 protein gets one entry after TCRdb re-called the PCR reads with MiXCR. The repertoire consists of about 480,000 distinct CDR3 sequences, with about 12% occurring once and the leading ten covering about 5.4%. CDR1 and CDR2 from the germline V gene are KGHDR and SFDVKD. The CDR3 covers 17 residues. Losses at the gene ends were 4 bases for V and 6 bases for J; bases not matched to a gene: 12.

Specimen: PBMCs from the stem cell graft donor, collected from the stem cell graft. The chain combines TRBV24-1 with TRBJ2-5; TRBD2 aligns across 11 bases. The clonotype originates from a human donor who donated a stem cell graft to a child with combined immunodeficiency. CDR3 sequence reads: CATSDPRSASGRQTQYF. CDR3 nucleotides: TGTGCCACCAGTGACCCCCGATCGGCTAGCGGGAGGCAGACCCAGTACTTC.